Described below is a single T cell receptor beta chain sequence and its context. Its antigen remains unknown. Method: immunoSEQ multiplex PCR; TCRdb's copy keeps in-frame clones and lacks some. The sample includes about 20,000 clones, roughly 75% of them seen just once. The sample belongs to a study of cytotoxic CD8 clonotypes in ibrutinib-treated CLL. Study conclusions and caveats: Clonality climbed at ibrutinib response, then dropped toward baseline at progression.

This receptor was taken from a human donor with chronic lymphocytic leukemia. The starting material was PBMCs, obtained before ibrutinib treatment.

CDR3 in DNA: TGCGCCAGCAGTCAAAACAGGGCACACACCGGGGAGCTGTTTTTT. Its protein is CASSQNRAHTGELFF. The chain is built from TRBV23-1 and TRBJ2-2; TRBD1 might be the D (6 bases). TRBV23-1 is classed as an ORF, of uncertain function. V was cut by 2 bases and J by 3 bases, with 10 bases left in between. There are 15 residues in the CDR3.